This TCR beta chain emerged from a study of tumor-infiltrating lymphocytes in oesophageal squamous cell carcinoma. V lost 4 bases and J lost 2, with 16 bases in between. This CDR3 has 16 residues. Germline CDR1 reads MGHRA; CDR2 reads YSYEKL. TCRdb re-called the PCR reads with MiXCR, one entry per CDR3 protein. Here the sample spans about 17,000 distinct CDR3 sequences, 35% to 45% being singletons. This clonotype was detected many times. This receptor was taken from a female donor with esophageal squamous cell carcinoma. The sample taken for sequencing was normal esophageal tissue next to the tumor. The genes are TRBV4-1 and TRBJ2-3; maybe TRBD2 (5 bases). CDR3 in DNA: TGCGCCAGCAGCCTCGTCGGAGCGGCCCTCACAGATACGCAGTATTTT. Amino acids: CASSLVGAALTDTQYF.